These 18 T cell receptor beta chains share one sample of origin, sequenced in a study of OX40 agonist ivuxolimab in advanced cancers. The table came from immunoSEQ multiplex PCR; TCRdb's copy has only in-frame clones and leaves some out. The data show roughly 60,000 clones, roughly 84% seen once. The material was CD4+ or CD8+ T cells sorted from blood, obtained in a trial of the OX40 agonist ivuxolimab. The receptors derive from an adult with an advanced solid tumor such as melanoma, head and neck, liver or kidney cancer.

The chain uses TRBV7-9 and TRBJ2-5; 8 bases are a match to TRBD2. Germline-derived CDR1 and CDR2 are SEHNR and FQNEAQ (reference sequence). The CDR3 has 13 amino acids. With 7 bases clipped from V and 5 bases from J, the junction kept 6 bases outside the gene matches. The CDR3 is CASTGGTRETQYF. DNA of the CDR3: TGTGCCAGCACGGGGGGGACGAGGGAGACCCAGTACTTC.

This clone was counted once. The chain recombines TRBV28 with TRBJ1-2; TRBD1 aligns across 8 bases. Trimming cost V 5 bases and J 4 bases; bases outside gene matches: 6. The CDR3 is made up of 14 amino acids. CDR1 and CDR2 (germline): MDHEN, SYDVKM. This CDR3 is CASSLQGAAYGYTF. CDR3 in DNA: TGTGCCAGCAGTCTCCAGGGGGCGGCCTATGGCTACACCTTC.

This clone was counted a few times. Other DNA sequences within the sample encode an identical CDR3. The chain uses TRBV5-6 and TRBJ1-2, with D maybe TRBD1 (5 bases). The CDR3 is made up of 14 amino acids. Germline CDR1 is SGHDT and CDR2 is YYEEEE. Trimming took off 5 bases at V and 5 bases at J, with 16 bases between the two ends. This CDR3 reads CASRYTETVYGYTF. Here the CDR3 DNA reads TGTGCCAGCAGATACACCGAGACAGTTTATGGCTACACCTTC.

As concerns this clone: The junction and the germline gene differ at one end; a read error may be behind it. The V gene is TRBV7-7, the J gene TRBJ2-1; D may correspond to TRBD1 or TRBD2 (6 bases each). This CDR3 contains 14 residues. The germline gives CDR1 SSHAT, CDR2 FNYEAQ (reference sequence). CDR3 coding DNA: TGTGCTAGCAGCTTAGGGGGGATCTACAATGAGCAGTTCTTC. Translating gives CASSLGGIYNEQFF.

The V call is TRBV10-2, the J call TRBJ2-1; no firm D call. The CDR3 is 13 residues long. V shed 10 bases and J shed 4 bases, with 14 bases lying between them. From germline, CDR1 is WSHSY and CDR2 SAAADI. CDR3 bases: TGCGCCACCTCCCGGACGATATACAATGAGCAGTTCTTC. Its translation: CATSRTIYNEQFF.

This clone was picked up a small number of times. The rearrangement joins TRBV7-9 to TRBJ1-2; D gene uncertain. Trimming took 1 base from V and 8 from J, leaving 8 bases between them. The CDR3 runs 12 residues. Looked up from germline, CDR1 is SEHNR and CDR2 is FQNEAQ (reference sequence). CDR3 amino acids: CASSLVPLGYTF. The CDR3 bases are TGTGCCAGCAGCTTAGTGCCTTTAGGCTACACCTTC.

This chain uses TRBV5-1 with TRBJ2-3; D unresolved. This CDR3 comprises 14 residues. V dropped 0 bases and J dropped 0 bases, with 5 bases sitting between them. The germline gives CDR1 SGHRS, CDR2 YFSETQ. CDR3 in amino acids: CASSLESSTDTQYF. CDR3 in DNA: TGCGCCAGCAGCTTGGAGTCGAGCACAGATACGCAGTATTTT.

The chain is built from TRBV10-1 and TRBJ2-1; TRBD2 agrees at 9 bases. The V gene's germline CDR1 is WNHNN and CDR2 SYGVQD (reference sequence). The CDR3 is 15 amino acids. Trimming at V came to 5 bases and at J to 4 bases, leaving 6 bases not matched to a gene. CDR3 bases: TGCGCCAGCAGTACCCGGACTAGCGTGTACAATGAGCAGTTCTTC. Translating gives CASSTRTSVYNEQFF.

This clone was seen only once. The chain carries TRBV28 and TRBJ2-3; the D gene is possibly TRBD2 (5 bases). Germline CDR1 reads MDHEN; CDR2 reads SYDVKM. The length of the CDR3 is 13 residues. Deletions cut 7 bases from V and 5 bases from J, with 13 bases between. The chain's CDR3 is CASTLGSEDTQYF. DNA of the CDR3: TGTGCCAGCACTCTAGGGAGTGAAGATACGCAGTATTTT.

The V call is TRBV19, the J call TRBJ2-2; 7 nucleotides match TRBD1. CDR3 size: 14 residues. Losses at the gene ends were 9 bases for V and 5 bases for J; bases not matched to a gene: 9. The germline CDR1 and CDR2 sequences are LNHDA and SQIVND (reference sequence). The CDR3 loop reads CASLDRDWTGELFF. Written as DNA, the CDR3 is TGTGCCAGCCTCGACAGGGATTGGACCGGGGAGCTGTTTTTT. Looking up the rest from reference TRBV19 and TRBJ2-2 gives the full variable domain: DGGITQSPKYLFRKEGQNVTLSCEQNLNHDAMYWYRQDPGQGLRLIYYSQIVNDFQKGDIAEGYSVSREKKESFPLTVTSAQKNPTAFYLCASLDRDWTGELFFGEGSRLTVL.

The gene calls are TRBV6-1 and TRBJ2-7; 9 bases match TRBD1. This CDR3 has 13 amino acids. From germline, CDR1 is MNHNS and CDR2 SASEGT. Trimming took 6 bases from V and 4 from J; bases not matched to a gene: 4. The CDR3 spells CASSRDRAYEQYF. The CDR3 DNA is TGTGCCAGCAGCCGGGACAGGGCTTACGAGCAGTACTTC.

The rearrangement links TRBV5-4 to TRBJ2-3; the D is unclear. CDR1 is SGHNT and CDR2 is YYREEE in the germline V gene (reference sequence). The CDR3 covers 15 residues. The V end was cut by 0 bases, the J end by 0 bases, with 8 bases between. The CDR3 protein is CASSLGRASTDTQYF. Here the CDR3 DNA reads TGTGCCAGCAGCTTGGGACGCGCTAGCACAGATACGCAGTATTTT.

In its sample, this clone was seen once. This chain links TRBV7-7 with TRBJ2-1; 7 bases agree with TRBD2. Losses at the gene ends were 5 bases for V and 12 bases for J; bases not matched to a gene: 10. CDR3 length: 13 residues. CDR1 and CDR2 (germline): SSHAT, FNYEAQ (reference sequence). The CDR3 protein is CASSPMREGLQFF. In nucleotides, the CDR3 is TGTGCCAGCAGCCCTATGAGGGAGGGCCTGCAGTTCTTC.

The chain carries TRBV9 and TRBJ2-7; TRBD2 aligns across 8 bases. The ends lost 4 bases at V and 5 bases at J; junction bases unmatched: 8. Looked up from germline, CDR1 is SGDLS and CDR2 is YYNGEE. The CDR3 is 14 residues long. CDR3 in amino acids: CASSPTGRGDEQYF. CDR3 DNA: TGTGCCAGCAGCCCTACCGGGAGGGGCGACGAGCAGTACTTC.

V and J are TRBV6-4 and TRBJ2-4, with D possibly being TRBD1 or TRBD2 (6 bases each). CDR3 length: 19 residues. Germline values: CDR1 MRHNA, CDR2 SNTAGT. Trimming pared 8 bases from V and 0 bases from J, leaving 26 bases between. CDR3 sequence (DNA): TGTGCCAGCCGGAGATCCTGGGGGGCCACCTCCTTAGCCAAAAACATTCAGTACTTC. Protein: CASRRSWGATSLAKNIQYF.

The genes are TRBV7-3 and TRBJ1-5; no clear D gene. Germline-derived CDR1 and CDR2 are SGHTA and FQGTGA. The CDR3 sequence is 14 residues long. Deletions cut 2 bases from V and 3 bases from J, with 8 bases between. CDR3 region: CASSLEGSNQPQHF. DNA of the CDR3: TGTGCCAGCAGCTTAGAAGGCTCCAATCAGCCCCAGCATTTT.

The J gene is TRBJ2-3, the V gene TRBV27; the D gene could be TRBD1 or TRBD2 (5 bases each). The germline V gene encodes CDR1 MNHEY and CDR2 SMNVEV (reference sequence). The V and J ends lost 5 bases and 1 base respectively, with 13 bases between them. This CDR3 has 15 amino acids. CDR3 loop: CASSPSRDRTDTQYF. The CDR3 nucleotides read TGTGCCAGCAGTCCAAGTCGGGACCGCACAGATACGCAGTATTTT.

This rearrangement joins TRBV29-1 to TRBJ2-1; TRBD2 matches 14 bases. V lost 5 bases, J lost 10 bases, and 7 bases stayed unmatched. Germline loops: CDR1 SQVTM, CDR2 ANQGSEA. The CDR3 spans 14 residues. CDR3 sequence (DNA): TGCAGCGTTTCCCGACGACTAGCGGGAGGGGAGCAGTTCTTC. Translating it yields CSVSRRLAGGEQFF.